These 7 T cell receptor beta chains share one sample of origin, sequenced in a study of T cells after yellow fever vaccination. Each CDR3 protein gets one entry after TCRdb re-called the 5' RACE reads with MiXCR. The table has 200,000 to 300,000 distinct CDR3 sequences, 6.9% seen once; the top ten hold more than 0.8%. Material: CD4+ T cells sorted from PBMCs, obtained 15 days after the yellow fever booster vaccination. All receptors derive from a man under 40 who received the YFV17D yellow fever vaccine.

The table lists this clonotype with a few counts. The rearrangement joins TRBV7-6 to TRBJ2-2, with D maybe TRBD2 (6 bases). This CDR3 contains 16 residues. Germline loops: CDR1 SGHVS, CDR2 FNYEAQ. Trimming removed 1 base at V and 2 bases at J, with 11 bases between. Here the CDR3 reads CASSLVPGGNTGELFF. DNA of the CDR3: TGTGCCAGCAGCTTAGTACCCGGGGGAAACACCGGGGAGCTGTTTTTT.

The chain recombines TRBV9 with TRBJ2-1; D is unresolved. The CDR3 has 12 residues. The V gene's germline CDR1 is SGDLS and CDR2 YYNGEE. Between the trimmed V and J ends, which lost 0 bases and 9 bases, there was a span of 7 bases. CDR3 protein: CASSVDWAEQFF. The CDR3 region has the DNA TGTGCCAGCAGCGTAGACTGGGCTGAGCAGTTCTTC. The whole variable domain, filled in from reference TRBV9 and TRBJ2-1, reads DSGVTQTPKHLITATGQRVTLRCSPRSGDLSVYWYQQSLDQGLQFLIQYYNGEERAKGNILERFSAQQFPDLHSELNLSSLELGDSALYFCASSVDWAEQFFGPGTRLTVL.

Comment on this clonotype: The junction departs from germline at one end; a sequencing error may be responsible. The chain carries TRBV29-1 and TRBJ2-3; tentative D call: TRBD1 (5 bases). Germline V lookup: CDR1 SQVTM, CDR2 ANQGSEA. The CDR3 covers 14 residues. The CDR3 region is CSVGGQTEADMQYF. The CDR3 region has the DNA TGCAGCGTTGGGGGTCAGACAGAAGCAGATATGCAGTATTTT.

The rearrangement links TRBV10-3 to TRBJ2-7; a possible D gene is TRBD2 (5 bases). The CDR3 has 16 amino acids. V lost 2 bases and J lost 6, with 20 bases in between. In germline, CDR1 is ENHRY, CDR2 SYGVKD. The CDR3 nucleotides read TGTGCCATCAGTGAGGGTATTAGAGGGTCGGGCTGCGAGCAGTACTTC. Protein sequence: CAISEGIRGSGCEQYF.

A few counts support this clonotype. The gene calls are TRBV20-1 and TRBJ1-1, with a possible D match to TRBD1 (5 bases). CDR1 and CDR2 from the germline V gene are DFQATT and SNEGSKA (reference sequence). The CDR3 is 14 residues long. Deletions cut 2 bases from V and 1 base from J, with 11 bases between. The CDR3 region has the DNA TGCAGTGCTAGATGGGGAACAGGGAACACTGAAGCTTTCTTT. This sequence encodes CSARWGTGNTEAFF.

This clonotype has a handful of counts. In DNA form, the CDR3 reads TGCAGTGTTGGTCAGGGGGCCTGGGACACTGAAGCTTTCTTT. Amino acids: CSVGQGAWDTEAFF. This chain uses TRBV20-1 with TRBJ1-1; 8 bases match TRBD1. The CDR3 has 14 amino acids. With 7 bases clipped from V and 3 bases from J, the junction kept 10 bases outside the gene matches. Germline-derived CDR1 and CDR2 are DFQATT and SNEGSKA (reference sequence).

This chain links TRBV29-1 with TRBJ2-3; tentatively, D is TRBD2 (7 bases). The CDR3 length is 14 residues. Germline V lookup: CDR1 SQVTM, CDR2 ANQGSEA. V dropped 6 bases and J dropped 5 bases, with 18 bases sitting between them. Written as DNA, the CDR3 is TGCAGCGTCGCAGGGGCGGGAGACGGAGATACGCAGTATTTT. It encodes CSVAGAGDGDTQYF.